Each of the 6 T cell receptor beta chains below was sequenced from the same sample in a study of T cells in Graves' hyperthyroidism and ophthalmopathy. Authors of the study amplified TCR beta CDR3 regions from RNA transcripts. The HTBI primer set was used in a first-round RT-PCR of the TCR CDR3. Via MiXCR, TCRdb re-called the multiplex PCR reads, giving one row per CDR3 protein. The sample has 550,000 to 600,000 distinct CDR3 sequences, about 43% seen once. Sample: peripheral blood or thyroid tissue (not recorded which). Every receptor here comes from an adult woman with Graves' disease, either hyperthyroidism or ophthalmopathy (not recorded which).

This clonotype was seen only once. The chain carries TRBV15 and TRBJ2-2; the match to TRBD2 covers 9 bases. The CDR3 loop spans 16 amino acids. Germline CDR1 is LNHNV and CDR2 is YYDKDF (reference sequence). Germline trimming cut 3 bases from V and 2 bases from J; bases unmatched to any gene: 4. In DNA, the CDR3 is TGTGCCACCAGCAGGATACTAGCGGGTAACACCGGGGAGCTGTTTTTT. Its translation is CATSRILAGNTGELFF.

The sample holds many counts of this clonotype. This sequence joins TRBV7-8 and TRBJ2-7; 9 nucleotides line up with TRBD2. The CDR3 is made up of 14 amino acids. CDR1 SGHVS and CDR2 FQNEAQ come from the germline V gene. With V trimmed by 1 base and J by 6 bases, 4 bases remained unmatched. In DNA, the CDR3 is TGTGCCAGCAGCTTAGTAGCGGGAGACCCCGAGCAGTACTTC. Amino acid sequence: CASSLVAGDPEQYF.

This clonotype was seen a few times. This may stem from a read error, because a much larger clone lies one nucleotide away. The rearrangement joins TRBV5-4 to TRBJ2-7, with 10 bases aligning to TRBD2. The CDR3 has 16 residues. Per germline, CDR1 SGHNT and CDR2 YYREEE (reference sequence). CDR3 in DNA: TGTGCCAACAGCCCCACCCCCGGGACTAGCGCCTACGAGCAGTACTTC. This sequence encodes CANSPTPGTSAYEQYF.

This clonotype was detected many times. The chain uses TRBV7-9 and TRBJ1-1, with a tentative D call TRBD1 (5 bases). Germline assignment: CDR1 SEHNR and CDR2 FQNEAQ (reference sequence). CDR3 length equals 14 residues. The V and J ends lost 1 base and 4 bases respectively, with 10 bases between them. CDR3 residues: CASSLGQGFTEAFF. Here the CDR3 DNA reads TGTGCCAGCAGCTTAGGGCAGGGCTTCACTGAAGCTTTCTTT.

This clonotype was seen many times. The rearrangement uses TRBV6-6 and TRBJ1-1, with D possibly being TRBD1 (5 bases). This CDR3 comprises 15 residues. Trimming took off 4 bases at V and 4 bases at J, with 16 bases between the two ends. Germline lookup yields CDR1 MNHNY and CDR2 SVGAGI (reference sequence). CDR3 nucleotide sequence: TGTGCCAGCAGTTCTCAGGGTATCGGCGGCACTGAAGCTTTCTTT. It specifies CASSSQGIGGTEAFF.

This clonotype was seen ten or more times. The chain combines TRBV12-3 or TRBV12-4 with TRBJ1-5; D is perhaps TRBD1 (5 bases). V lost 4 bases, J lost 0 bases, and 10 bases lay in between. CDR3 length: 15 amino acids. This CDR3 reads CASSSTAYSNQPQHF. The CDR3 bases are TGTGCCAGCAGTTCGACAGCGTATAGCAATCAGCCCCAGCATTTT.